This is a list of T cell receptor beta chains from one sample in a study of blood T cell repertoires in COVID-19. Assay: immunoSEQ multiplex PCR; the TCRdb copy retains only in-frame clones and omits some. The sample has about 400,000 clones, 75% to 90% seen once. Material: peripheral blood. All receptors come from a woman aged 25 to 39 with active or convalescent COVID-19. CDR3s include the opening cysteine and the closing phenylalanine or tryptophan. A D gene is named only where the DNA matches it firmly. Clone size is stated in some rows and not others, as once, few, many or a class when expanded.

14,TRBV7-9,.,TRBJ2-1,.,CASSLTGGYNEQFF,TGTGCCAGCAGCTTGACAGGAGGCTACAATGAGCAGTTCTTC
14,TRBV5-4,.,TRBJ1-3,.,CASSSGGQGNTIYF,TGTGCCAGCAGCTCTGGAGGACAGGGAAACACCATATATTTT
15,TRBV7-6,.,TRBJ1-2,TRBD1,CASSRWSTGKDGYTF,TGTGCCAGCAGCCGGTGGTCGACAGGGAAGGATGGCTACACCTTC
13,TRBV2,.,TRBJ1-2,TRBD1,CASSKGQGDGYTF,TGTGCCAGCAGTAAGGGACAGGGGGATGGCTACACCTTC
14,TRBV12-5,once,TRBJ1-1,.,CASGLAPGGTEAFF,TGTGCTAGTGGTTTGGCGCCGGGGGGCACTGAAGCTTTCTTT
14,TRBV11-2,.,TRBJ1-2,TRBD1,CASSSGDSNYGYTF,TGTGCCAGCAGCTCCGGGGACAGTAACTATGGCTACACCTTC
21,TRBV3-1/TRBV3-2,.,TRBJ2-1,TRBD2,CASSQEITSGRAISPITEQFF,TGTGCCAGCAGCCAGGAAATTACTAGCGGGAGGGCCATTTCCCCAATCACTGAGCAGTTCTTC
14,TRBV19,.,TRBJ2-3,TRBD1,CASLDRASTDTQYF,TGTGCCAGTCTGGACAGGGCTAGCACAGATACGCAGTATTTT
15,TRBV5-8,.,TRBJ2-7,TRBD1,CASSLSGTGAREQYF,TGTGCCAGCAGCCTCTCCGGGACAGGGGCTCGGGAGCAGTACTTC
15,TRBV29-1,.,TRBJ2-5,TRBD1,CSVQPGTGPEETQYF,TGCAGCGTTCAACCCGGGACAGGGCCTGAAGAGACCCAGTACTTC
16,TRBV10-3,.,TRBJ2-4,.,CAISESGMEGKNIQYF,TGTGCCATCAGTGAGTCGGGCATGGAAGGCAAAAACATTCAGTACTTC
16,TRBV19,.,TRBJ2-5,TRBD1,CASSMLTGTERETQYF,TGTGCCAGTAGTATGCTCACCGGGACAGAGAGGGAGACCCAGTACTTC
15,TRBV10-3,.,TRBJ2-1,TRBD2,CAISGTGLADNEQFF,TGTGCCATCAGCGGGACGGGACTAGCGGACAATGAGCAGTTCTTC
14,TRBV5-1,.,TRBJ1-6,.,CASSLEAGQSPLHF,TGCGCCAGCAGCTTGGAGGCAGGCCAATCACCCCTCCACTTT
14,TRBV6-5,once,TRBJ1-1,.,CASRPPYRATEAFF,TGTGCCAGCAGACCACCTTACAGGGCCACTGAAGCTTTCTTT
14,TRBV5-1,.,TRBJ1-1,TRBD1,CASSGDGQGFEAFF,TGCGCCAGCAGCGGAGACGGACAGGGGTTTGAAGCTTTCTTT
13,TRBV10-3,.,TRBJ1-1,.,CAISASPNTEAFF,TGTGCCATCAGTGCAAGCCCAAACACTGAAGCTTTCTTT
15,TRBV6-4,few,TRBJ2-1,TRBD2,CASSDSPSGGGEQFF,TGTGCCAGCAGTGACTCCCCTAGCGGGGGCGGTGAGCAGTTCTTC
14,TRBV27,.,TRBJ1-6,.,CASSFGGSNSPLHF,TGTGCCAGCAGTTTCGGGGGGTCGAATTCACCCCTCCACTTT
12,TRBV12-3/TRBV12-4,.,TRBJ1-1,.,CANRQDTTEAFF,TGTGCCAACCGACAGGATACCACTGAAGCTTTCTTT
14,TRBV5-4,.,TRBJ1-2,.,CASSLWGGLDGYTF,TGTGCCAGCAGCTTGTGGGGGGGTTTAGACGGCTACACCTTC
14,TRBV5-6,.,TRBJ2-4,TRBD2,CASSLGSGSDIQYF,TGTGCCAGCAGCTTAGGTAGCGGGAGTGACATTCAGTACTTC
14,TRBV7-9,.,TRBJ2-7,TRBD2,CASSPREGESEQYF,TGTGCCAGCAGCCCTAGGGAGGGAGAGAGCGAGCAGTACTTC
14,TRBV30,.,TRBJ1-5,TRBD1,CAWSAGQGGQPQHF,TGTGCCTGGAGTGCGGGACAGGGAGGTCAGCCCCAGCATTTT
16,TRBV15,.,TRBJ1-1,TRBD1,CATRLSGQGLNTEAFF,TGTGCCACGCGCCTCTCGGGACAGGGGTTGAACACTGAAGCTTTCTTT
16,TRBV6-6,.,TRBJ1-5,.,CASSYMGRASNQPQHF,TGTGCCAGCAGTTACATGGGCAGGGCGAGCAATCAGCCCCAGCATTTT
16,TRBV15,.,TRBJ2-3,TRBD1,CATSRGMGQGTDTQYF,TGTGCCACCAGCAGGGGAATGGGACAGGGTACAGATACGCAGTATTTT
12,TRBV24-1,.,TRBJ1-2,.,CATSKTGSGYTF,TGTGCCACCAGTAAAACGGGTAGCGGCTACACCTTC
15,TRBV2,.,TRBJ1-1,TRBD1,CASGTGGLRYTEAFF,TGTGCCAGCGGGACAGGGGGATTGCGGTACACTGAAGCTTTCTTT
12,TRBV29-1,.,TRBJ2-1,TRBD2,CSVEREKNEQFF,TGCAGCGTTGAGCGGGAGAAAAATGAGCAGTTCTTC
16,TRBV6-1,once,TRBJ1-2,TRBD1,CASSEALSGTDYGYTF,TGTGCCAGCAGTGAAGCCCTCTCCGGGACAGACTATGGCTACACCTTC
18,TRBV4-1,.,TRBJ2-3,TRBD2,CASSPPSVAGVNTDTQYF,TGCGCCAGCAGCCCCCCTTCGGTAGCGGGAGTAAACACAGATACGCAGTATTTT
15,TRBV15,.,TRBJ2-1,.,CATSRQGSSYNEQFF,TGTGCCACCAGCAGACAGGGGAGCTCCTACAATGAGCAGTTCTTC
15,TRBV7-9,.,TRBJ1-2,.,CASSLEGGIGEGYTF,TGTGCCAGCAGCTTAGAGGGCGGGATTGGAGAAGGCTACACCTTC
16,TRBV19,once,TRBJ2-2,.,CASSISGQTNTGELFF,TGTGCCAGTAGTATCTCCGGACAGACTAACACCGGGGAGCTGTTTTTT
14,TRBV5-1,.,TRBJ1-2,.,CASSLTGTSHGYTF,TGCGCCAGCAGCTTGACCGGGACTTCTCATGGCTACACCTTC
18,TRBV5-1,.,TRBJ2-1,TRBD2,CASSLGTSGRSSYNEQFF,TGCGCCAGCAGCTTGGGGACTAGCGGGAGGAGCTCCTACAATGAGCAGTTCTTC
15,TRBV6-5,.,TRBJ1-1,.,CASSYYSGVNTEAFF,TGTGCCAGCAGTTACTATTCAGGGGTGAACACTGAAGCTTTCTTT
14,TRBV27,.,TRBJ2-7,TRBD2,CASSSRGFTYEQYF,TGTGCCAGCAGTTCGCGGGGGTTCACCTACGAGCAGTACTTC
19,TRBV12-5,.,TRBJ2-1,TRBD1,CASGLVPPLAGGANNEQFF,TGTGCTAGTGGTTTGGTACCCCCTCTGGCAGGGGGCGCCAACAATGAGCAGTTCTTC
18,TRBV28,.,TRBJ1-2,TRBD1,CASSLSGQGREGGGGYTF,TGTGCCAGCAGTCTTTCGGGACAGGGAAGAGAGGGCGGTGGTGGCTACACCTTC